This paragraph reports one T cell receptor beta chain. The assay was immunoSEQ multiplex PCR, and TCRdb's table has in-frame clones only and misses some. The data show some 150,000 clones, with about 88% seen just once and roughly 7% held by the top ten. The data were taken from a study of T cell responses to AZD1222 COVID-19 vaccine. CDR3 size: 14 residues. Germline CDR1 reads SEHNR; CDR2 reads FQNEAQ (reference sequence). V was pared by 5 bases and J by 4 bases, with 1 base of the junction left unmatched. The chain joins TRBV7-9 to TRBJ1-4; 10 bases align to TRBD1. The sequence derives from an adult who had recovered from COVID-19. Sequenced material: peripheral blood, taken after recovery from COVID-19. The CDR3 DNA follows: TGTGCCAGCAGCCGGGACAGGGGTAATGAAAAACTGTTTTTT. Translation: CASSRDRGNEKLFF.